The following is a TCR beta chain sequence with its context. Its antigen is unidentified. The data were obtained in a study of shared clonotypes between healthy human individuals. Whole-study findings and limits: Non-shared clonotypes had lower generation probabilities than those shared by all four donors.

The CDR3 sequence is 14 residues long. Germline CDR1 MNHEY, CDR2 SVGAGI. Unmatched junction bases numbered 3, after V lost 7 bases and J lost 0 bases. About 30,000 T cell genomes, or about 200 ng DNA, went into the sorted-subset replicate PCRs. Measured with immunoSEQ multiplex PCR; TCRdb has only the in-frame clones, and not every one. The sample includes about 2.1 million clones, approximately 92% of them seen just once. CD45RO negativity and positive selection for CCR7 defined naive CD8 cells, a population that excluded terminally differentiated effector memory CD45RA+ cells. The genes are TRBV6-5 and TRBJ2-1, with TRBD2 identical over 7 bases. This clonotype was obtained from a man between 18 and 29 years old in good health. Some clones in this sample may be carry-over from other donors' samples. The sample consisted of naive CD8+ T cells from PBMCs. In nucleotides, the CDR3 is TGTGCCAGCAAGGGAGGGAGCTCCTACAATGAGCAGTTCTTC. This translates into CASKGGSSYNEQFF.